A single sample is the source of the 30 T cell receptor beta chains below, sequenced in a study of blood T cell repertoires in COVID-19. Sequenced by immunoSEQ multiplex PCR; TCRdb stores in-frame clones only, minus some. The sample has 100,000 or so clones; 85% are singletons. Sequences were obtained from peripheral blood. These receptors came from a woman between 70 and 85 years old with active or convalescent COVID-19.

The chain joins TRBV7-3 to TRBJ2-3, with TRBD1 identical over 10 bases. The V gene's germline CDR1 is SGHTA and CDR2 FQGTGA. CDR3 length: 13 amino acids. V trimming: 5 bases; J trimming: 6 bases; junction bases outside the gene matches: 2. The CDR3 DNA reads as TGTGCCAGCAGCGGACAGGGGGAGGATACGCAGTATTTT. It codes for CASSGQGEDTQYF.

The CDR3 region is CASSTPSLPGGTQYF. In DNA, the CDR3 is TGTGCCAGCAGCACCCCGAGCCTCCCGGGGGGTACGCAGTATTTT. The chain employs TRBV5-4 and TRBJ2-3; 7 positions agree with TRBD2. This CDR3 comprises 15 residues. Trimming took 4 bases from V and 8 from J; bases not matched to a gene: 13. Per the germline V gene, CDR1 is SGHNT and CDR2 is YYREEE (reference sequence). The full variable domain, rest sourced from reference TRBV5-4 and TRBJ2-3, is ETGVTQSPTHLIKTRGQQVTLRCSSQSGHNTVSWYQQALGQGPQFIFQYYREEENGRGNFPPRFSGLQFPNYSSELNVNALELDDSALYLCASSTPSLPGGTQYFGPGTRLTVL.

J is TRBJ2-1 and V is TRBV7-3, with D perhaps TRBD2 (6 bases). CDR1 and CDR2 from the germline V gene are SGHTA and FQGTGA. The CDR3 is made up of 15 amino acids. Trimming pared 5 bases from V and 0 bases from J, leaving 11 bases between. The CDR3 DNA reads as TGTGCCAGCAGCGCTCTCGGGAGCTCCTACAATGAGCAGTTCTTC. Amino acid sequence: CASSALGSSYNEQFF.

J is TRBJ1-2 and V is TRBV28, with D hard to call. Germline V lookup: CDR1 MDHEN, CDR2 SYDVKM. V was trimmed by 6 bases and J by 8 bases, leaving 13 bases between them. The CDR3 has 12 residues. CDR3 amino acids: CASSQLGRGYTF. In DNA form, the CDR3 reads TGTGCCAGCAGCCAACTAGGGAGGGGCTACACCTTC.

This clone was picked up a small number of times. The V and J genes are TRBV27 and TRBJ1-2; 10 nucleotides line up with TRBD1. CDR1 and CDR2 (germline): MNHEY, SMNVEV (reference sequence). Germline trimming cut 5 bases from V and 3 bases from J; bases unmatched to any gene: 12. The CDR3 runs 17 residues. The CDR3 DNA reads TGTGCCAGCAGTCCCGGACAGGGGGTAAAGAAGGACTATGGCTACACCTTC. Amino acid sequence: CASSPGQGVKKDYGYTF.

The chain combines TRBV4-3 with TRBJ1-2; no firm D call. Trimming took off 0 bases at V and 2 bases at J, with 10 bases between the two ends. Germline CDR1 LGHNA, CDR2 YSLEER. This CDR3 comprises 15 residues. DNA for the CDR3: TGCGCCAGCAGCCAAGATCCGAGGGCCAACTATGGCTACACCTTC. Protein: CASSQDPRANYGYTF.

The CDR3, as DNA: TGTGCCAGCAGCCTCCGACTCTACAATGAGCAGTTCTTC. It is translated as CASSLRLYNEQFF. The rearrangement uses TRBV7-6 and TRBJ2-1; D is undetermined. Germline assignment: CDR1 SGHVS and CDR2 FNYEAQ. Trimming took 5 bases from V and 3 from J, leaving 8 bases between them. This CDR3 has 13 amino acids. Variable domain in full (rest from reference TRBV7-6 and TRBJ2-1): GAGVSQSPRYKVTKRGQDVALRCDPISGHVSLYWYRQALGQGPEFLTYFNYEAQQDKSGLPNDRFSAERPEGSISTLTIQRTEQRDSAMYRCASSLRLYNEQFFGPGTRLTVL.

The V gene is TRBV6-2 or TRBV6-3, the J gene TRBJ2-6, with D possibly TRBD2 on 5 matching bases. CDR1 and CDR2 (germline): MNHEY, SVGEGT. V lost 4 bases, J lost 0 bases, and 7 bases lay in between. The CDR3 has 15 residues. CDR3 sequence reads: CASSSDYSGANVLTF. The CDR3 bases are TGTGCCAGCAGTTCAGACTACTCTGGGGCCAACGTCCTGACTTTC.

The chain employs TRBV7-9 and TRBJ2-7; 8 bases match TRBD2. The V and J ends lost 3 bases and 2 bases, in that order; junction bases with no gene match: 6. Germline V CDR1 and CDR2: SEHNR, FQNEAQ (reference sequence). This CDR3 region has 15 residues. The CDR3 coding sequence is TGTGCCAGCAGCTTGACTAGCGACTCCCCCTACGAGCAGTACTTC. Translating gives CASSLTSDSPYEQYF.

This sequence joins TRBV21-1 and TRBJ2-5; TRBD2 is taken as the D call from the table, unchecked against the DNA. TRBV21-1 is noted as a pseudogene. CDR3 size: 16 residues. In nucleotides, the CDR3 is TGTGCCCCACAGCACCCCCCGTTCGGGGGGGAAGAGACCCAGTACTTC. Its protein is CAPQHPPFGGEETQYF.

This chain links TRBV4-1 with TRBJ1-1, with D hard to call. Trimming removed 0 bases at V and 1 base at J, with 12 bases between. CDR3 size: 16 residues. The germline CDR1 and CDR2 sequences are MGHRA and YSYEKL. CDR3: CASSQEGGRSNTEAFF. CDR3 DNA sequence: TGCGCCAGCAGCCAAGAGGGCGGGAGGTCGAACACTGAAGCTTTCTTT.

The V call is TRBV19, the J call TRBJ2-7; 10 bases are shared with TRBD1. The J segment lost 6 bases and the V segment lost 6 bases, leaving 17 bases of the junction unmatched. The CDR3 covers 17 residues. Germline lookup yields CDR1 LNHDA and CDR2 SQIVND (reference sequence). This chain's CDR3 is CASSRDIPGQGSFEQYF. In nucleotides, the CDR3 is TGTGCCAGTAGCAGAGATATTCCGGGACAGGGGTCATTCGAGCAGTACTTC.

The rearrangement uses TRBV7-2 and TRBJ2-5, with 9 bases lining up with TRBD2. The germline CDR1 and CDR2 sequences are SGHTA and FQGNSA. Trimming at V came to 5 bases and at J to 5 bases, leaving 6 bases not matched to a gene. The CDR3 totals 14 residues. CDR3: CASSIAGGQETQYF. In DNA form, the CDR3 reads TGTGCCAGCAGCATTGCGGGGGGGCAGGAGACCCAGTACTTC.

V is TRBV4-3 and J is TRBJ2-1; 11 nucleotides align to TRBD2. This CDR3 is built from 15 residues. Trimming at V came to 0 bases and at J to 9 bases, leaving 4 bases not matched to a gene. Germline assignment: CDR1 LGHNA and CDR2 YSLEER. The CDR3 loop reads CASSQDGSGRAEQFF. The CDR3 region has the DNA TGCGCCAGCAGCCAAGACGGTAGCGGGAGGGCTGAGCAGTTCTTC.

V is TRBV4-2 and J is TRBJ2-1; 7 bases align to TRBD2. Trimming at V came to 0 bases and at J to 4 bases, leaving 9 bases not matched to a gene. This CDR3 has 17 amino acids. The germline V gene encodes CDR1 LGHNA and CDR2 YNFKEQ. This CDR3 reads CASSQDPGGGPYNEQFF. CDR3 DNA: TGTGCCAGCAGCCAAGATCCAGGCGGGGGACCTTACAATGAGCAGTTCTTC.

The chain has TRBV18 and TRBJ2-1, with 8 bases fitting TRBD2. This CDR3 spans 14 amino acids. V was clipped by 7 bases and J by 7 bases; unmatched bases: 9. Per the germline V gene, CDR1 is KGHSH and CDR2 is LQKENI. The CDR3 nucleotides read TGTGCCAGCTATACCGGGACTAGGGGAAATGAGCAGTTCTTC. Its protein product is CASYTGTRGNEQFF.

The genes are TRBV7-2 and TRBJ2-7; perhaps TRBD2 as D (6 bases). The V and J ends lost 6 bases and 6 bases respectively, with 15 bases between them. Germline CDR1 and CDR2: SGHTA and FQGNSA. The CDR3 consists of 13 residues. In DNA form, the CDR3 reads TGTGCCAGCAGAGCGTTTAAGGGAGGCGAGCAGTACTTC. Protein product: CASRAFKGGEQYF.

V is TRBV18 and J is TRBJ1-5; D perhaps matches TRBD1 (6 bases). There are 15 residues in the CDR3. Trimming left V 3 bases short and J 6 bases short, with 15 bases between. Per the germline V gene, CDR1 is KGHSH and CDR2 is LQKENI. CDR3 DNA: TGTGCCAGCTCACCGAGTCGGGGGGCCTTTCAGCCCCAGCATTTT. It encodes CASSPSRGAFQPQHF. Using reference TRBV18 and TRBJ1-5 for the parts outside the CDR3, the full variable domain is NAGVMQNPRHLVRRRGQEARLRCSPMKGHSHVYWYRQLPEEGLKFMVYLQKENIIDESGMPKERFSAEFPKEGPSILRIQQVVRGDSAAYFCASSPSRGAFQPQHFGDGTRLSIL.

The gene calls are TRBV15 and TRBJ1-5; no definite D call. With 0 bases removed from V and 0 bases from J, the gap between germline ends came to 6 bases. Per the germline V gene, CDR1 is LNHNV and CDR2 is YYDKDF (reference sequence). CDR3 size: 15 residues. The CDR3 sequence is CATSRDTGSNQPQHF. The CDR3 DNA reads TGTGCCACCAGCAGAGATACGGGTAGCAATCAGCCCCAGCATTTT.

The DNA for the CDR3 is TGTGCCAGCAGCCACGGACAGGCGGAGGGGAAACTGTTTTTT. Amino acid sequence: CASSHGQAEGKLFF. The rearrangement links TRBV3-1 (or the pseudogene TRBV3-2) to TRBJ1-4; 7 bases fit TRBD1. V gave up 3 bases and J gave up 11 bases; unmatched junction bases: 9. CDR1 is LGHDT and CDR2 is YNNKEL in the germline V gene (reference sequence). The CDR3 loop spans 14 amino acids.

V usage is TRBV24-1 and J usage is TRBJ1-1; 8 bases align to TRBD1. This CDR3 comprises 14 residues. V shed 5 bases and J 6 bases; nucleotides not matched to a gene: 7. From germline, CDR1 is KGHDR and CDR2 SFDVKD. As DNA, the CDR3 is TGTGCCACCAGTGGCACGACAGGGGAGGCTGAAGCTTTCTTT. Its protein is CATSGTTGEAEAFF.

This rearrangement joins TRBV18 to TRBJ2-7, with D perhaps matching TRBD1 (6 bases). Germline V gives CDR1 KGHSH, CDR2 LQKENI. The germline V and J ends were trimmed by 1 base and 5 bases, with 9 bases remaining between them. The CDR3 totals 13 residues. The DNA for the CDR3 is TGTGCCAGCTCACCACGACAGGCGAACGAGCAGTACTTC. The encoded protein is CASSPRQANEQYF.

This rearrangement joins TRBV4-1 to TRBJ2-7, with unresolved D. The CDR3 runs 15 residues. Germline CDR1 is MGHRA and CDR2 is YSYEKL. V was pared by 0 bases and J by 2 bases, with 11 bases between. The DNA for the CDR3 is TGCGCCAGCAGCCAAGAGGGCGATTACCCCTACGAGCAGTACTTC. Translation: CASSQEGDYPYEQYF.

CDR3 sequence (DNA): TGTGCCAGCTCACGGGACAGCTATGGCTACACCTTC. This gives the protein CASSRDSYGYTF. V usage is TRBV18 and J usage is TRBJ1-2, with 7 bases lining up with TRBD1. Germline CDR1 and CDR2: KGHSH and LQKENI. V lost 4 bases, J lost 4 bases, and 0 bases stayed unmatched. The CDR3 extends over 12 amino acids.

The chain couples TRBV2 to TRBJ1-2, with 7 bases that match TRBD1. V shed 4 bases and J 4 bases; nucleotides not matched to a gene: 9. Germline lookup yields CDR1 SNHLY and CDR2 FYNNEI. This CDR3 is 15 amino acids long. This CDR3 reads CASSAEGAGGYGYTF. CDR3 DNA: TGTGCCAGCAGTGCGGAGGGGGCCGGGGGCTATGGCTACACCTTC. The full variable domain, rest sourced from reference TRBV2 and TRBJ1-2, is EPEVTQTPSHQVTQMGQEVILRCVPISNHLYFYWYRQILGQKVEFLVSFYNNEISEKSEIFDDQFSVERPDGSNFTLKIRSTKLEDSAMYFCASSAEGAGGYGYTFGSGTRLTVV.

The rearrangement uses TRBV5-1 and TRBJ1-1; 7 positions match TRBD1. V dropped 3 bases and J dropped 5; count of bases not matched to a gene: 13. This CDR3 has 16 residues. CDR1 and CDR2 from the germline V gene are SGHRS and YFSETQ. The CDR3 protein is CASSSQGTGRNTEAFF. CDR3 DNA sequence: TGCGCCAGCAGCTCACAGGGGACCGGAAGAAATACTGAAGCTTTCTTT.

This rearrangement joins TRBV2 to TRBJ1-2, with TRBD1 identical over 8 bases. With V trimmed by 4 bases and J by 2 bases, 3 bases remained unmatched. The CDR3 is made up of 14 amino acids. Per the germline V gene, CDR1 is SNHLY and CDR2 is FYNNEI. The CDR3 coding sequence is TGTGCCAGCAGTGGACAGGGGCCCAACTATGGCTACACCTTC. Amino acids: CASSGQGPNYGYTF.

The chain recombines TRBV5-1 with TRBJ2-1; TRBD2 matches 9 bases. The germline V gene encodes CDR1 SGHRS and CDR2 YFSETQ. The V and J ends lost 4 bases and 2 bases, in that order; junction bases with no gene match: 13. The CDR3 is made up of 18 amino acids. The DNA for the CDR3 is TGCGCCAGCAGCCTCGGGGCGGGGGGGCCTCGGGCCTACAATGAGCAGTTCTTC. Its protein is CASSLGAGGPRAYNEQFF.

The genes are TRBV6-5 and TRBJ1-2; D might be TRBD1 (6 bases). V was clipped by 9 bases and J by 9 bases, with 20 bases between them. In germline, CDR1 is MNHEY, CDR2 SVGAGI. The CDR3 has 13 residues. Here the CDR3 reads CASQAGGGVSYTF. As DNA, the CDR3 is TGTGCCAGTCAGGCGGGGGGCGGAGTAAGCTACACCTTC.

This chain uses TRBV27 with TRBJ2-1; D gene unclear. Germline CDR1 reads MNHEY; CDR2 reads SMNVEV (reference sequence). The CDR3 covers 13 residues. Trimming stripped 8 bases from V and 4 bases from J, with 12 bases between. The DNA for the CDR3 is TGTGCCAGCCGTCAGGATTTTTACAATGAGCAGTTCTTC. Its translation is CASRQDFYNEQFF.